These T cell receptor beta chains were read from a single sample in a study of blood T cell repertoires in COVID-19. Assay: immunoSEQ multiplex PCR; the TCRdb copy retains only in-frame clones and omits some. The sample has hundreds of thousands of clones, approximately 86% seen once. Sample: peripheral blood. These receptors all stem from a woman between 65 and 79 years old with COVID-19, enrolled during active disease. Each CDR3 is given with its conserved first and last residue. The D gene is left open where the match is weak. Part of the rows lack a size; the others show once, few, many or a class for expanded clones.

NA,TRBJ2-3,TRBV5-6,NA,TGTGCCAGCAGCGCGAGCTGGCTAGACAGCGCAGATACGCAGTATTTT,CASSASWLDSADTQYF
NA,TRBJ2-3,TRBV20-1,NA,TGCCGGGTAGCAAGCACAGATACGCAGTATTTT,CRVASTDTQYF
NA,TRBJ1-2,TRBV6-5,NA,TGTGCCAGCATCCAGGTGGGAGCCTCGGGTCGCGGCTACACCTTC,CASIQVGASGRGYTF
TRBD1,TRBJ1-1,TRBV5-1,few,TGCGCCAGCAGCATAGGGACAGGGACTGAAGCTTTCTTT,CASSIGTGTEAFF
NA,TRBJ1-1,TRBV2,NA,TGTGCCAGAGTACAGGCCCGGGACACTGAAGCTTTCTTT,CARVQARDTEAFF
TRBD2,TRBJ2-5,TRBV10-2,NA,TGCGCCAGCAGTACCTGGCCTAGCGGGGGGGCCGGACTAGAGACCCAGTACTTC,CASSTWPSGGAGLETQYF
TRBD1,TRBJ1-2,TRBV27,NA,TGTGCCAGCAGCCCACAGGGGGGGGGAGACTATGGCTACACCTTC,CASSPQGGGDYGYTF
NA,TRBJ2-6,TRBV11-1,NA,TGTGCCAGCAGCTTAGCGGGTCTGGGTGGTGGAGGCAACGTCCTGACTTTC,CASSLAGLGGGGNVLTF
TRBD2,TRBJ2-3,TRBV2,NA,TGTGCCAGCAGTGACGGTAGCGGGGGGGCCGGAGATACGCAGTATTTT,CASSDGSGGAGDTQYF
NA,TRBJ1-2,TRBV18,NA,TGTGCCACCTCGGACCTGGAGGGCTATGGCTACACCTTC,CATSDLEGYGYTF
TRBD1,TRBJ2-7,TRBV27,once,TGTGCCAGCAGTTTATACACCGGGACAGGGCCGCACGAGCAGTACTTC,CASSLYTGTGPHEQYF
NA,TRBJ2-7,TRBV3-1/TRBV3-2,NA,TGTGCCAGCAGCCTCGGGACACCGGTCTCCTACGAGCAGTACTTC,CASSLGTPVSYEQYF
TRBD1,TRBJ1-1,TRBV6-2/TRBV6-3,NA,TGTGCCAGCAGTTACCTACCCGGGACAGGGCCTGAAGCTTTCTTT,CASSYLPGTGPEAFF
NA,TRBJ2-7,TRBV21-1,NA,TGTGCCAGCAGCAACCCCCTACCCGGGACAGGCCTTCCTTCCTACGAGCAGTACTTC,CASSNPLPGTGLPSYEQYF
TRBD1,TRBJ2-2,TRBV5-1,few,TGCGCCAGCAGCCCGCAAGGGGGCGACACCGGGGAGCTGTTTTTT,CASSPQGGDTGELFF
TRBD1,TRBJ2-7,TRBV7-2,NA,TGTGCCAGCAGCTTAGTGGGACAGGGGGCCTACGAGCAGTACTTC,CASSLVGQGAYEQYF
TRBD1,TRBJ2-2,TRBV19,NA,TGTGCCGCGCGGCCCGGGACAGGGAAGACCGGGGAGCTGTTTTTT,CAARPGTGKTGELFF
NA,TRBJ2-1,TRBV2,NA,TGTGCCAGCACCCTTAACAGGGTAGGTAATGAGCAGTTCTTC,CASTLNRVGNEQFF
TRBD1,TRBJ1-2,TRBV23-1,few,TGCGCCAGCAGTCAGCTCCGACAGGGTCCGAACCCAAATGGCTACACCTTC,CASSQLRQGPNPNGYTF
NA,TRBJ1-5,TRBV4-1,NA,TGCGCCAGCAGCCAAGAGGCGGGGGCCCAGCCCCAGCATTTT,CASSQEAGAQPQHF
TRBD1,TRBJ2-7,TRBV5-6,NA,TGTGCCAGCAGCGAACAGGGGCTAGCAGGTGAGCAGTACTTC,CASSEQGLAGEQYF
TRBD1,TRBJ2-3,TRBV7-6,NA,TGTGCCAGCAGCCCCGGACAGGGGATGACAGATACGCAGTATTTT,CASSPGQGMTDTQYF
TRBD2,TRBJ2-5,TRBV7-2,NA,TGTGCCAGCAGTTCACCGGGACTAGCGGGGAGAGAGACCCAGTACTTC,CASSSPGLAGRETQYF
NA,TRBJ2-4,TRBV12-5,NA,TGTGCTAGTGGTTTGGTACATAGGGAGACCAAAAACATTCAGTACTTC,CASGLVHRETKNIQYF
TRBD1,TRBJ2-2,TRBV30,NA,TGTGCCTGGAACCAGGGGGACACCGGGGAGCTGTTTTTT,CAWNQGDTGELFF
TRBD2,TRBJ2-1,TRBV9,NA,TGTGCCAGCAGCGTCGGTAGCGGGGGGGACAATGAGCAGTTCTTC,CASSVGSGGDNEQFF
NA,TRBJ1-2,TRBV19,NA,TGTGCCAGTAGTATAGCCGTGACAGGCGAGTATGGCTACACCTTC,CASSIAVTGEYGYTF
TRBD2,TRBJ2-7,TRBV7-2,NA,TGTGCCAGCAGCTTAAGGGACTACTACGAGCAGTACTTC,CASSLRDYYEQYF
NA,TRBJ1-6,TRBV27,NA,TGTGCCAGCAGTTTTGAAGCGAGCTCCTATAATTCACCCCTCCACTTT,CASSFEASSYNSPLHF
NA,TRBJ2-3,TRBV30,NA,TGTGCCTGGAGTGTACGAGGAGGGAATACGCAGTATTTT,CAWSVRGGNTQYF
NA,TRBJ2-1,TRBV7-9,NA,TGTGCCAGCTGGACAGCCCGCTACAATGAGCAGTTCTTC,CASWTARYNEQFF
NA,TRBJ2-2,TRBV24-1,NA,TGTGCCACCAGTGACTCAGGGGCCACGAACACCGGGGAGCTGTTTTTT,CATSDSGATNTGELFF
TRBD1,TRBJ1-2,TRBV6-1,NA,TGTGCCAGCAGTGAAGCGGGACAGGGGGTCTATGGCTACACCTTC,CASSEAGQGVYGYTF
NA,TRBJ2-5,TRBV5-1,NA,TGCGCCAGCAGCTTTGTCTCGCTGAGGGAGGAGACCCAGTACTTC,CASSFVSLREETQYF
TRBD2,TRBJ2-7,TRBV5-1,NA,TGCGCCAGCAGCCGACTAGCGGGGGGGCCGTACGAGCAGTACTTC,CASSRLAGGPYEQYF
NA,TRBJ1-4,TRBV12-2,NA,TGTGCAGCTCGACTTCGGGCAACTAATGAAAAACTGTTTTTT,CAARLRATNEKLFF
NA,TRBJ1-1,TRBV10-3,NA,TGTGCCATCAGGGACTTGAACACTGAAGCTTTCTTT,CAIRDLNTEAFF
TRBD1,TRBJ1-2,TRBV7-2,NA,TGTGCCAGCAGCTCGGGACAGAACTATGGCTACACCTTC,CASSSGQNYGYTF
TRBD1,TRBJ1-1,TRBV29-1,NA,TGCAGCGTTGAACCAGGGGGCGGCACTGAAGCTTTCTTT,CSVEPGGGTEAFF
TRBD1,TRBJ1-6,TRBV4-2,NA,TGTGCCAGCAGCCAAGCCCAACGGGACAGGGTTTCACCCCTCCACTTT,CASSQAQRDRVSPLHF
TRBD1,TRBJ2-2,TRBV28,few,TGTGCCAGCTTTGACCGGGACAGGGACAACACCGGGGAGCTGTTTTTT,CASFDRDRDNTGELFF
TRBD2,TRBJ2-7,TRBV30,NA,TGTGCCTGGAGTGTACGGCGGGGGGCCTCCCTGTTCGGGCCATACGAGCAGTACTTC,CAWSVRRGASLFGPYEQYF
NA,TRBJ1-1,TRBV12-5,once,TGTGCTAGTGGTTGGCGGGCGGAAATGAACACTGAAGCTTTCTTT,CASGWRAEMNTEAFF
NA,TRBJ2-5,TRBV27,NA,TGTGCCAGCAGGCCCGGGAACCCAGGGACCCAGTACTTC,CASRPGNPGTQYF
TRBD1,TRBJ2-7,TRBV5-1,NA,TGCGCCAGCAGTTTTGATACCGGGACAGCTTACGAGCAGTACTTC,CASSFDTGTAYEQYF
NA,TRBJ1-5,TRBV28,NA,TGTGCCAGCAGTTTACTCCTAGAGAGCAATCAGCCCCAGCATTTT,CASSLLLESNQPQHF
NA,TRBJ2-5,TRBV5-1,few,TGCGCCAGCAGCTTGGAACAGGGAGGGCAAGAGACCCAGTACTTC,CASSLEQGGQETQYF
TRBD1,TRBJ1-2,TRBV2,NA,TGTGCCAGCAGTTGGACAGGAGGCCTCTATGGCTACACCTTC,CASSWTGGLYGYTF
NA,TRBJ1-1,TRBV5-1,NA,TGCGCCAGCAGCTTGGATGACAGAATACACACTGAAGCTTTCTTT,CASSLDDRIHTEAFF